The following is a T cell receptor (beta chain) sequence with its context. The protocol was immunoSEQ multiplex PCR, while the TCRdb copy is restricted to in-frame clones and leaves out a portion. The table records about 58,000 clones, about 89% of them present only once. This specimen comes from a study of OX40 agonist ivuxolimab in advanced cancers. On the study more broadly: The patients received agonistic anti-OX40 (CD134) antibody ivuxolimab.

This CDR3 is built from 16 residues. Deletions cut 0 bases from V and 1 base from J, with 12 bases between. CDR1 MNHEY and CDR2 SVGAGI come from the germline V gene. V usage is TRBV6-5 and J usage is TRBJ2-5; D is uncertain. This TCR came from an adult with an advanced solid tumor such as melanoma, head and neck, liver or kidney cancer. The source was CD4+ or CD8+ T cells sorted from blood, collected in a trial of the OX40 agonist ivuxolimab. The CDR3 loop is CASSYSLSNVQETQYF. For the CDR3, the DNA is TGTGCCAGCAGTTACTCGTTATCAAATGTCCAAGAGACCCAGTACTTC.